There are a few counts of the clone carrying this TCR beta chain. V was pared by 3 bases and J by 4 bases, with 13 bases between. Per the germline V gene, CDR1 is KGHSH and CDR2 is LQKENI. The CDR3 loop spans 14 amino acids. This specimen belongs to a study of OX40 agonist ivuxolimab in advanced cancers. Clones were sequenced by immunoSEQ multiplex PCR, and TCRdb holds only the in-frame ones, with some missing. The sample consists of tens of thousands of clones, over 80% of them appearing once. V usage is TRBV18 and J usage is TRBJ2-7; D gene ambiguous. This TCR came from an adult with an advanced solid tumor such as melanoma, head and neck, liver or kidney cancer. Material: CD4+ or CD8+ T cells sorted from blood, obtained in a trial of the OX40 agonist ivuxolimab. Here the CDR3 DNA reads TGTGCCAGCTCACCTGATCTCGGTTTGTACGAGCAGTACTTC. Translation: CASSPDLGLYEQYF.